This T cell receptor beta chain was captured by sequencing in a study of cytomegalovirus exposure and HLA in healthy donors. Findings and caveats of the study: Immune exposure information comprised only CMV serostatus. There were reportedly fewer N-insertions in an Asian-associated ancestry cluster than the approximately 700-donor mean, in a later analysis.

PCR amplification relied on 60 Vbeta primers (plus 13 Jbeta primers). Authors' processing steps: In a later analysis, tens of millions of unique TCR beta chains included roughly 11 million shared by two or more donors. Data came from immunoSEQ multiplex PCR; TCRdb stores just in-frame clones and leaves some out. V and J calls and clone size follow that table, whereas D and trimming were derived from the DNA. This table holds 110,000 to 150,000 clones, roughly 76% found once. Comments on this clone: Antigen: not known.

Trimming removed 6 bases from V and 3 bases from J, with 20 bases in between. From germline, CDR1 is KGHSH and CDR2 LQKENI. The CDR3 has 16 residues. Healthy bone marrow donors supplied every sample. This TCR was recovered from a woman in her 40s in good health and CMV-seronegative. Material: PBMCs. The genes are TRBV18 and TRBJ2-5, with D perhaps TRBD2 (6 bases). The CDR3 sequence is CASSLYGGTDKETQYF. The DNA of the CDR3 is TGTGCCAGCTCTCTTTACGGCGGGACGGACAAAGAGACCCAGTACTTC. Combining the CDR3 with reference TRBV18 and TRBJ2-5 gives the whole variable domain NAGVMQNPRHLVRRRGQEARLRCSPMKGHSHVYWYRQLPEEGLKFMVYLQKENIIDESGMPKERFSAEFPKEGPSILRIQQVVRGDSAAYFCASSLYGGTDKETQYFGPGTRLLVL.